Below, 26 T cell receptor beta chains from the same sample are listed, as sequenced in a study of OX40 agonist ivuxolimab in advanced cancers. Only in-frame clones appear in the TCRdb table, and some are missing; sequencing was by immunoSEQ multiplex PCR. The top ten clones hold about 0.7% of a sample with tens of thousands of clones, over 90% of them seen once. This specimen was CD4+ or CD8+ T cells sorted from blood, taken in a trial of the OX40 agonist ivuxolimab. The source of these receptors is an adult with an advanced solid tumor such as melanoma, head and neck, liver or kidney cancer.

The rearrangement uses TRBV5-4 and TRBJ2-7; D is possibly TRBD1 (6 bases). CDR1 is SGHNT, CDR2 YYREEE, per germline (reference sequence). Trimming removed 4 bases at V and 0 bases at J, with 14 bases between. This CDR3 region has 15 residues. This CDR3 reads CASSPGAANSYEQYF. The CDR3 bases are TGTGCCAGCAGCCCAGGGGCCGCGAACTCCTACGAGCAGTACTTC. The full variable domain, in which reference TRBV5-4 and TRBJ2-7 provide the parts outside the CDR3, is ETGVTQSPTHLIKTRGQQVTLRCSSQSGHNTVSWYQQALGQGPQFIFQYYREEENGRGNFPPRFSGLQFPNYSSELNVNALELDDSALYLCASSPGAANSYEQYFGPGTRLTVT.

The chain links TRBV14 to TRBJ2-2; possibly TRBD1 for D (6 bases). The CDR3 extends over 17 amino acids. CDR1 is SGHDN, CDR2 FVKESK, per germline. Between the trimmed V and J ends, which lost 0 bases and 4 bases, there was a span of 15 bases. The CDR3 nucleotides read TGTGCCAGCAGCCAAGATTTCTCCAGGGGATCCACCGGGGAGCTGTTTTTT. This gives the protein CASSQDFSRGSTGELFF.

The chain is built from TRBV5-4 and TRBJ2-5; 10 bases map to TRBD1. CDR1 and CDR2 from the germline V gene are SGHNT and YYREEE (reference sequence). Trimming took 3 bases from V and 3 from J; bases not matched to a gene: 2. CDR3 length: 14 amino acids. The DNA for the CDR3 is TGTGCCAGCAGCTATGGGACAGGGGAAGAGACCCAGTACTTC. Encoded protein: CASSYGTGEETQYF.

About this clone: This specimen includes other DNA sequences encoding the same CDR3. The chain's CDR3 is CASSSGLAGSTDTQYF. In DNA, the CDR3 is TGTGCCAGCAGCTCAGGACTAGCGGGATCCACAGATACGCAGTATTTT. This chain joins TRBV5-4 and TRBJ2-3; 12 nucleotides align to TRBD2. The ends lost 3 bases at V and 2 bases at J; junction bases unmatched: 4. Per germline, CDR1 SGHNT and CDR2 YYREEE (reference sequence). The CDR3 consists of 16 residues.

This chain connects TRBV4-3 to TRBJ2-1; D might be TRBD2 (6 bases). The CDR3 is 17 amino acids. V was pared by 3 bases and J by 10 bases, with 25 bases between. In germline, CDR1 is LGHNA, CDR2 YSLEER. CDR3 amino acids: CASSQARTTSGRREQFF. CDR3 DNA sequence: TGCGCCAGCAGCCAGGCCCGGACTACCTCAGGTCGTCGGGAGCAGTTCTTC.

The chain recombines TRBV9 with TRBJ2-5; D ambiguous. From germline, CDR1 is SGDLS and CDR2 YYNGEE. Trimming pared 2 bases from V and 2 bases from J, leaving 7 bases between. This CDR3 has 13 residues. The CDR3 DNA is TGTGCCAGCAGCGTTACTTCACAAGAGACCCAGTACTTC. It specifies CASSVTSQETQYF.

V gene TRBV13 combines with J gene TRBJ2-2; D is unclear. The V end lost 8 bases, the J end lost 6 bases, and 22 bases lay between the germline ends. The CDR3 covers 16 residues. Looked up from germline, CDR1 is PRHDT and CDR2 is FYEKMQ (reference sequence). The DNA of the CDR3 is TGTGCCAGCTCTTACACCGGACCTCCTCGGCCCGGGGAGCTGTTTTTT. Translated: CASSYTGPPRPGELFF.

The chain combines TRBV7-2 with TRBJ2-5, with TRBD2 matching 7 bases. The germline gives CDR1 SGHTA, CDR2 FQGNSA. V gave up 1 base and J gave up 6 bases; unmatched junction bases: 8. The CDR3 length is 15 residues. The CDR3 protein is CASSLGGGRSKTQYF. The CDR3, as DNA: TGTGCCAGCAGCTTAGGCGGCGGGAGATCCAAGACCCAGTACTTC.

This chain joins TRBV7-2 and TRBJ1-3; D is possibly TRBD1 (5 bases). The germline CDR1 and CDR2 sequences are SGHTA and FQGNSA. V dropped 2 bases and J dropped 0 bases, with 11 bases sitting between them. The CDR3 runs to 16 residues. Written as DNA, the CDR3 is TGTGCCAGCAGCTTATGGGCAGGGAGCTCTGGAAACACCATATATTTT. Translated, it gives CASSLWAGSSGNTIYF.

V gene TRBV9 combines with J gene TRBJ2-3; 7 bases are a match to TRBD2. The J segment lost 0 bases and the V segment lost 1 base, leaving 11 bases of the junction unmatched. Germline values: CDR1 SGDLS, CDR2 YYNGEE. The CDR3 contains 18 residues. CDR3 sequence (DNA): TGTGCCAGCAGCGTACGGGGGTTGAGAGCGGGAAGCACAGATACGCAGTATTTT. This encodes CASSVRGLRAGSTDTQYF. Complete variable domain (other parts from reference TRBV9 and TRBJ2-3): DSGVTQTPKHLITATGQRVTLRCSPRSGDLSVYWYQQSLDQGLQFLIQYYNGEERAKGNILERFSAQQFPDLHSELNLSSLELGDSALYFCASSVRGLRAGSTDTQYFGPGTRLTVL.

V gene TRBV7-9 combines with J gene TRBJ2-7; 10 bases are shared with TRBD1. CDR1 is SEHNR, CDR2 FQNEAQ, per germline (reference sequence). J gave up 4 bases and V 5 bases, and 8 bases lay outside the gene matches. The CDR3 is made up of 15 amino acids. CDR3 sequence (DNA): TGTGCCAGCAGCCCAGGGACAGGGGTCTCATACGAGCAGTACTTC. As protein: CASSPGTGVSYEQYF.

V usage is TRBV7-2 and J usage is TRBJ2-7; D call uncertain. The V end was cut by 5 bases, the J end by 3 bases, with 5 bases between. The CDR3 is 11 amino acids. CDR1 and CDR2 (germline): SGHTA, FQGNSA. Here the CDR3 reads CASSTYYEQYF. CDR3 sequence (DNA): TGTGCCAGCAGCACTTACTACGAGCAGTACTTC.

This chain connects TRBV10-3 to TRBJ2-2, with D hard to call. Germline V gives CDR1 ENHRY, CDR2 SYGVKD. The CDR3 runs 13 residues. V was cut by 11 bases and J by 5 bases, with 15 bases left in between. CDR3 sequence: CASAGRLTGELFF. As DNA, the CDR3 is TGTGCCTCCGCCGGGCGATTGACCGGGGAGCTGTTTTTT.

The rearrangement uses TRBV18 and TRBJ1-2; D remains ambiguous. This CDR3 spans 15 amino acids. V was clipped by 0 bases and J by 4 bases, with 12 bases between them. Germline loops: CDR1 KGHSH, CDR2 LQKENI. CDR3 amino acids: CASSPPGSLAYGYTF. Written as DNA, the CDR3 is TGTGCCAGCTCACCACCAGGTTCCCTGGCCTATGGCTACACCTTC.

V usage is TRBV5-1 and J usage is TRBJ2-1; 14 bases match TRBD2. The CDR3 contains 18 residues. V gave up 7 bases and J gave up 0 bases; unmatched junction bases: 9. CDR1 and CDR2 from the germline V gene are SGHRS and YFSETQ. As DNA, the CDR3 is TGCGCCAGCGGACGTAGACTAGCGGGAGGGCTCTCCTACAATGAGCAGTTCTTC. Its protein product is CASGRRLAGGLSYNEQFF.

The chain recombines TRBV6-1 with TRBJ1-6; 8 bases agree with TRBD1. Looked up from germline, CDR1 is MNHNS and CDR2 is SASEGT. The V gene end was trimmed by 7 bases and the J gene end by 10 bases; junction bases not matched to a gene: 9. The CDR3 runs to 14 residues. This CDR3 is CASKDGTGGSPLHF. The CDR3 coding sequence is TGTGCCAGCAAGGATGGGACAGGAGGATCACCCCTCCACTTT.

V and J are TRBV9 and TRBJ1-3; 9 bases fit TRBD1. The V gene's germline CDR1 is SGDLS and CDR2 YYNGEE. The ends lost 0 bases at V and 4 bases at J; junction bases unmatched: 8. The CDR3 is 17 amino acids. For the CDR3, the DNA is TGTGCCAGCAGCGTAGAGGCTACAGGGGGCGCGGGAAACACCATATATTTT. It yields the protein CASSVEATGGAGNTIYF.

The chain employs TRBV7-3 and TRBJ2-1, with 7 bases matching TRBD2. Trimming took 2 bases from V and 6 from J; bases not matched to a gene: 7. Per the germline V gene, CDR1 is SGHTA and CDR2 is FQGTGA. This CDR3 comprises 15 residues. The chain's CDR3 is CASSLSAGVGNEQFF. The CDR3 bases are TGTGCCAGCAGCTTATCGGCGGGAGTAGGCAATGAGCAGTTCTTC.

The V call is TRBV5-6, the J call TRBJ2-3; a weak D match, TRBD2 (5 bases). Trimming stripped 2 bases from V and 4 bases from J, with 23 bases between. This CDR3 is 18 amino acids long. Germline V gives CDR1 SGHDT, CDR2 YYEEEE. The CDR3 loop is CASSFLLPGKQFADTQYF. CDR3 in DNA: TGTGCCAGCAGCTTTCTTTTACCGGGAAAACAGTTTGCAGATACGCAGTATTTT.

CDR3 DNA: TGTGCCAGCAGCAGCCCTGGAGGGACAACTAATGAAAAACTGTTTTTT. It codes for CASSSPGGTTNEKLFF. The chain employs TRBV28 and TRBJ1-4; D remains unclear. V lost 6 bases and J lost 0, with 14 bases in between. The CDR3 length is 16 residues. Germline CDR1 and CDR2: MDHEN and SYDVKM.

The chain has TRBV7-9 and TRBJ2-1; 10 bases agree with TRBD2. Unmatched junction bases numbered 3, after V lost 5 bases and J lost 2 bases. CDR3 length: 15 residues. CDR1 is SEHNR and CDR2 is FQNEAQ in the germline V gene (reference sequence). The CDR3 nucleotides are TGTGCCAGCAGCCGGAGCGGGAGGGCCTACAATGAGCAGTTCTTC. Translated, it gives CASSRSGRAYNEQFF.

The chain has TRBV7-2 and TRBJ1-5, with a weak D call TRBD1 (5 bases). Germline CDR1 is SGHTA and CDR2 is FQGNSA. Deletions cut 5 bases from V and 1 base from J, with 18 bases between. The CDR3 extends over 17 amino acids. Here the CDR3 DNA reads TGTGCCAGCAGCCGATTGGTCGGGGCGGCGAGCAATCAGCCCCAGCATTTT. Amino acid sequence: CASSRLVGAASNQPQHF. Based on the CDR3 plus reference TRBV7-2 and TRBJ1-5, the full variable domain is GAGVSQSPSNKVTEKGKDVELRCDPISGHTALYWYRQSLGQGLEFLIYFQGNSAPDKSGLPSDRFSAERTGGSVSTLTIQRTQQEDSAVYLCASSRLVGAASNQPQHFGDGTRLSIL.

This chain uses TRBV9 with TRBJ2-2; TRBD2 is a possible D gene (6 bases). The germline CDR1 and CDR2 sequences are SGDLS and YYNGEE. This CDR3 has 16 residues. The V end was cut by 0 bases, the J end by 1 base, with 10 bases between. The CDR3 here is CASSVGDSGNTGELFF. In nucleotides, the CDR3 is TGTGCCAGCAGCGTAGGGGATAGCGGGAACACCGGGGAGCTGTTTTTT.

This clone showed up just once. The chain employs TRBV19 and TRBJ2-3, with 12 bases aligning to TRBD2. Germline trimming cut 3 bases from V and 4 bases from J; bases unmatched to any gene: 11. This CDR3 is 18 amino acids long. In germline, CDR1 is LNHDA, CDR2 SQIVND (reference sequence). The CDR3 is CASSMRASGRAGSDTQYF. Written as DNA, the CDR3 is TGTGCCAGTAGTATGAGGGCTAGCGGGAGGGCCGGGTCAGATACGCAGTATTTT.

V and J are TRBV6-5 and TRBJ2-6; D might be TRBD1 (8 bases). V lost 8 bases, J lost 9 bases, and 17 bases lay in between. Germline CDR1 and CDR2: MNHEY and SVGAGI. The CDR3 loop spans 14 amino acids. The CDR3 reads CASRTTGEGNVLTF. CDR3 DNA: TGTGCCAGCCGGACGACAGGGGAGGGCAACGTCCTGACTTTC.

The chain is built from TRBV5-4 and TRBJ2-5; a possible D gene is TRBD1 (6 bases). The V end was cut by 2 bases, the J end by 5 bases, with 16 bases between. The germline V gene encodes CDR1 SGHNT and CDR2 YYREEE (reference sequence). The CDR3 sequence is 15 residues long. The CDR3 nucleotides read TGTGCCAGCAGCTTTCTACAGGGAACTGGGGAGACCCAGTACTTC. Protein: CASSFLQGTGETQYF.